These 24 T cell receptor beta chains originate from one sample sequenced in a study of T cell responses to AZD1222 COVID-19 vaccine. Produced via immunoSEQ multiplex PCR; TCRdb's table is partial and in-frame only. Of fewer than 70,000 clones in the sample, about 80% are singletons; the top ten hold less than 4%. Sequencing was performed on peripheral blood, taken 28 days after the second AZD1222 dose. The receptors originated from an adult who received the AZD1222 COVID-19 vaccine.

The chain is built from TRBV27 and TRBJ1-2, with 8 nucleotides matching TRBD1. This CDR3 has 14 residues. The V and J ends lost 3 bases and 5 bases, in that order; junction bases with no gene match: 5. From germline, CDR1 is MNHEY and CDR2 SMNVEV (reference sequence). The CDR3 DNA reads TGTGCCAGCAGTTTTCGGGGGACAGGTTATGGCTACACCTTC. This codes for CASSFRGTGYGYTF.

The count of this clone is one. V is TRBV19 and J is TRBJ1-2; possible D gene TRBD1, 5 bases. With 7 bases removed from V and 4 bases from J, the gap between germline ends came to 16 bases. Germline values: CDR1 LNHDA, CDR2 SQIVND (reference sequence). The CDR3 has 14 residues. CDR3 loop: CASTLSGRTYGYTF. For the CDR3, the DNA is TGTGCCAGTACCCTCTCGGGGCGCACCTATGGCTACACCTTC.

The rearrangement uses TRBV3-1 (or the pseudogene TRBV3-2) and TRBJ1-1; TRBD1 might be the D (5 bases). This CDR3 is built from 13 residues. V was trimmed by 8 bases and J by 1 base, leaving 11 bases between them. Germline V gene lookup returns CDR1 LGHDT and CDR2 YNNKEL (reference sequence). The CDR3 DNA reads TGTGCCAGCCACCAGGGAGGGAACACTGAAGCTTTCTTT. It translates to CASHQGGNTEAFF.

The rearrangement links TRBV30 to TRBJ1-2; D perhaps matches TRBD1 (6 bases). The CDR3 runs to 14 residues. Germline loops: CDR1 GTSNPN, CDR2 SVGIG (reference sequence). The V end lost 3 bases, the J end lost 3 bases, and 14 bases lay between the germline ends. In DNA, the CDR3 is TGTGCCTGGAGGTGGGGACAACGGGACTATGGCTACACCTTC. Translating gives CAWRWGQRDYGYTF. Variable domain in full (rest from reference TRBV30 and TRBJ1-2): SQTIHQWPATLVQPVGSPLSLECTVEGTSNPNLYWYRQAAGRGLQLLFYSVGIGQISSEVPQNLSASRPQDRQFILSSKKLLLSDSGFYLCAWRWGQRDYGYTFGSGTRLTVV.

The chain uses TRBV7-8 and TRBJ2-2; 8 nucleotides line up with TRBD2. With 5 bases clipped from V and 11 bases from J, the junction kept 7 bases outside the gene matches. Germline CDR1 is SGHVS and CDR2 is FQNEAQ. This CDR3 spans 13 amino acids. The CDR3 region is CASSRRGGGELFF. In DNA form, the CDR3 reads TGTGCCAGCAGCCGACGGGGGGGCGGAGAGCTGTTTTTT. Variable domain in full (rest from reference TRBV7-8 and TRBJ2-2): GAGVSQSPRYKVAKRGQDVALRCDPISGHVSLFWYQQALGQGPEFLTYFQNEAQLDKSGLPSDRFFAERPEGSVSTLKIQRTQQEDSAVYLCASSRRGGGELFFGEGSRLTVL.

This clone has just one count. This rearrangement joins TRBV5-8 to TRBJ1-2; D gene unclear. Germline-derived CDR1 and CDR2 are SGHTS and YDEGEE. The V end lost 3 bases, the J end lost 2 bases, and 11 bases lay between the germline ends. The CDR3 covers 14 residues. The CDR3 reads CASSWPPANYGYTF. As DNA, the CDR3 is TGTGCCAGCAGCTGGCCACCCGCGAACTATGGCTACACCTTC.

The CDR3: CAWSVVPTGSEGILPQPQHF. The CDR3 coding sequence is TGTGCCTGGAGTGTAGTCCCGACAGGGTCAGAGGGGATCCTTCCTCAGCCCCAGCATTTT. This chain connects TRBV30 to TRBJ1-5, with TRBD1 identical over 7 bases. Germline CDR1 reads GTSNPN; CDR2 reads SVGIG (reference sequence). CDR3 length equals 20 residues. The V gene end was trimmed by 0 bases and the J gene end by 6 bases; junction bases not matched to a gene: 23.

The rearrangement joins TRBV7-9 to TRBJ2-2; D may be TRBD1 (6 bases). The CDR3 runs 14 residues. CDR1 and CDR2 from the germline V gene are SEHNR and FQNEAQ (reference sequence). V was shortened by 5 bases and J by 3 bases, with 10 bases between the two germline ends. This CDR3 is CASSQGQYTGELFF. DNA for the CDR3: TGTGCCAGCAGCCAGGGACAATACACCGGGGAGCTGTTTTTT.

The chain recombines TRBV7-6 with TRBJ2-2; no reliable D call. V lost 1 base and J lost 3, with 9 bases in between. The CDR3 is 15 amino acids. Germline V lookup: CDR1 SGHVS, CDR2 FNYEAQ. The CDR3 loop reads CASSLGSPHTGELFF. In nucleotides, the CDR3 is TGTGCCAGCAGCTTAGGTAGTCCCCACACCGGGGAGCTGTTTTTT.

This chain uses TRBV6-5 with TRBJ1-4; D is undetermined. Germline assignment: CDR1 MNHEY and CDR2 SVGAGI. The CDR3 is 14 residues long. V lost 8 bases to trimming and J lost 4 bases, with 14 bases between them. The CDR3, as DNA: TGTGCCAGCTCCCCAGCGGTACTTAATGAAAAACTGTTTTTT. This translates into CASSPAVLNEKLFF.

The chain has TRBV6-5 and TRBJ2-7, with TRBD1 matching 8 bases. The CDR3 has 12 residues. Germline V gene sequence: CDR1 MNHEY, CDR2 SVGAGI. Trimming took 5 bases from V and 3 from J; bases not matched to a gene: 0. CDR3 in DNA: TGTGCCAGCAGTACAGGGGGCTACGAGCAGTACTTC. It codes for CASSTGGYEQYF.

The chain carries TRBV5-8 and TRBJ2-2, with D possibly being TRBD1 (6 bases). Trimming took 0 bases from V and 2 from J, leaving 8 bases between them. This CDR3 contains 15 residues. Germline V gene sequence: CDR1 SGHTS, CDR2 YDEGEE. In DNA, the CDR3 is TGTGCCAGCAGCTTGGAACAGGGTAACACCGGGGAGCTGTTTTTT. Residues: CASSLEQGNTGELFF.

V usage is TRBV7-9 and J usage is TRBJ1-2, with D possibly TRBD1 on 5 matching bases. The V end lost 5 bases, the J end lost 2 bases, and 9 bases lay between the germline ends. Germline V gives CDR1 SEHNR, CDR2 FQNEAQ (reference sequence). This CDR3 contains 13 residues. In DNA form, the CDR3 reads TGTGCCAGCAGCCAGGGCCGCAACTATGGCTACACCTTC. Its translation is CASSQGRNYGYTF.

The chain is built from TRBV4-3 and TRBJ1-1; D remains unclear. V was pared by 1 base and J by 4 bases, with 13 bases between. This CDR3 comprises 15 residues. Germline assignment: CDR1 LGHNA and CDR2 YSLEER. In nucleotides, the CDR3 is TGCGCCAGCAGCCAAGCAGTGGGAGTGAGCACTGAAGCTTTCTTT. This sequence encodes CASSQAVGVSTEAFF.

The chain combines TRBV3-1 (or the pseudogene TRBV3-2) with TRBJ2-1, with D possibly TRBD2 on 5 matching bases. Trimming took off 0 bases at V and 5 bases at J, with 14 bases between the two ends. CDR3 size: 16 residues. CDR1 is LGHDT, CDR2 YNNKEL, per germline (reference sequence). The CDR3 coding sequence is TGTGCCAGCAGCCAAGATTTCGGGGAAGTTAACAATGAGCAGTTCTTC. Its translation is CASSQDFGEVNNEQFF.

J is TRBJ1-1 and V is TRBV7-9; D may be TRBD1 (5 bases). Looked up from germline, CDR1 is SEHNR and CDR2 is FQNEAQ (reference sequence). CDR3 length: 12 residues. V lost 2 bases and J lost 9, with 10 bases in between. In DNA form, the CDR3 reads TGTGCCAGCAGCTTAATGCAGGGCCAAGCTTTCTTT. It specifies CASSLMQGQAFF.

This clone came up a few times. The rearrangement links TRBV6-5 to TRBJ2-1, with 7 nucleotides matching TRBD2. Unmatched junction bases numbered 8, after V lost 6 bases and J lost 3 bases. This CDR3 region has 15 residues. Germline CDR1 is MNHEY and CDR2 is SVGAGI. CDR3 loop: CASSSGRAVYNEQFF. The CDR3 DNA follows: TGTGCCAGCAGCTCAGGGAGGGCGGTCTACAATGAGCAGTTCTTC.

This chain joins TRBV4-2 and TRBJ2-7; D is perhaps TRBD2 (6 bases). With 0 bases removed from V and 2 bases from J, the gap between germline ends came to 14 bases. From germline, CDR1 is LGHNA and CDR2 YNFKEQ. This CDR3 spans 16 amino acids. Written as DNA, the CDR3 is TGTGCCAGCAGCCAAGATAGCGCGGGGAATACCTACGAGCAGTACTTC. Its protein product is CASSQDSAGNTYEQYF.

The chain carries TRBV7-2 and TRBJ2-3, with D unclear. CDR3 length equals 16 residues. With 7 bases removed from V and 2 bases from J, the gap between germline ends came to 19 bases. Germline V gene data show CDR1 as SGHTA and CDR2 as FQGNSA. CDR3 nucleotides: TGTGCCAGCAACCAAAGAGGCGGACCCGACACAGATACGCAGTATTTT. Translating gives CASNQRGGPDTDTQYF.

The chain carries TRBV12-5 and TRBJ2-3, with 8 bases identical to TRBD2. CDR3 length: 20 residues. Germline CDR1 and CDR2: LGHNT and FRNRAP. The V and J ends lost 2 bases and 4 bases, in that order; junction bases with no gene match: 20. CDR3 bases: TGTGCTAGTGGTTTGCCCTCGGGGCGGGGGGCCCCACTAGCCGCAGATACGCAGTATTTT. It translates to CASGLPSGRGAPLAADTQYF.

This clone was observed once. The rearrangement joins TRBV10-3 to TRBJ2-2; 7 nucleotides line up with TRBD1. This CDR3 is 16 amino acids long. J lost 0 bases, V lost 5 bases, and 6 bases had no gene match. CDR1 is ENHRY and CDR2 is SYGVKD in the germline V gene. CDR3 sequence reads: CAISNTGTANTGELFF. In DNA, the CDR3 is TGTGCCATCAGTAATACCGGGACAGCGAACACCGGGGAGCTGTTTTTT.

The V gene is TRBV18, the J gene TRBJ1-4, with a weak D call TRBD1 (6 bases). This CDR3 region has 16 residues. CDR1 is KGHSH and CDR2 is LQKENI in the germline V gene. Trimming removed 4 bases from V and 8 bases from J, with 20 bases in between. The DNA of the CDR3 is TGTGCCAGCTCACTCGGGACTTCGGGACAAGGGGAAAAACTGTTTTTT. Encoded protein: CASSLGTSGQGEKLFF.

The V call is TRBV6-2 or TRBV6-3, the J call TRBJ1-2; D remains unclear. Trimming removed 4 bases at V and 7 bases at J, with 16 bases between. CDR1 is MNHEY, CDR2 SVGEGT, per germline. The CDR3 has 14 amino acids. The CDR3 bases are TGTGCCAGCAGTTTCAAGTTTTCGGTGACTGGCTACACCTTC. This gives the protein CASSFKFSVTGYTF.

The CDR3 here is CASSLAWGTGDGYTF. Here the CDR3 DNA reads TGTGCCAGCAGCTTGGCCTGGGGGACAGGGGATGGCTACACCTTC. The genes are TRBV5-4 and TRBJ1-2, with 10 bases matching TRBD1. J gave up 6 bases and V 0 bases, and 5 bases lay outside the gene matches. The CDR3 loop spans 15 amino acids. CDR1 is SGHNT, CDR2 YYREEE, per germline (reference sequence).